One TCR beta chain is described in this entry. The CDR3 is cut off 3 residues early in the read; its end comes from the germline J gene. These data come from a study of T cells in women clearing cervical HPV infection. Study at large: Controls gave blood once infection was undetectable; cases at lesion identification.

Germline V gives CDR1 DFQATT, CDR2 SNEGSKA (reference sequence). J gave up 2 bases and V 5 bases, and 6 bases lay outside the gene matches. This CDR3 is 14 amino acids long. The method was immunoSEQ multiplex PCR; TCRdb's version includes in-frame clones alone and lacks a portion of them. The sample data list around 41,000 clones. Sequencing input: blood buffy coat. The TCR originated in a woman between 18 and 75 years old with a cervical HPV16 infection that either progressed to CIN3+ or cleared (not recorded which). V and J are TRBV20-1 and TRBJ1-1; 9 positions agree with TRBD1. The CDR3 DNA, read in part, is TGCAGTGCTTTACCGGGACAGGGAAACACTGAA. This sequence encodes CSALPGQGNTE. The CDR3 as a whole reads CSALPGQGNTEAFF.